This is a list of T cell receptor beta chains from one sample in a study of cytomegalovirus exposure and HLA in healthy donors. Libraries were prepared by immunoSEQ multiplex PCR; TCRdb keeps only in-frame clonotypes and omits some of them. Of some 150,000 clones in the sample, roughly 82% were seen once. The sample comprised PBMCs. The receptors were sampled from a woman between 50 and 59 years old in good health and CMV-seropositive. The CDR3 runs from the conserved cysteine through the conserved F or W. A D gene is named only where the DNA matches it firmly. Expanded clones get a size class; other rows say once, few or many, or leave the size out.

D gene	V gene	clone size	J gene	CDR3 protein	CDR3 DNA
NA	TRBV2	NA	TRBJ1-2	CATVRDSGYTF	TGTGCCACCGTGAGGGACTCCGGCTACACCTTC
NA	TRBV14	NA	TRBJ2-1	CASSQVGRGNHNEQFF	TGTGCCAGCAGCCAAGTCGGGCGGGGCAACCACAATGAGCAGTTCTTC
TRBD1	TRBV7-9	NA	TRBJ1-2	CASSEGQGWGYGYTF	TGTGCCAGCAGCGAAGGACAGGGTTGGGGCTATGGCTACACCTTC
TRBD1	TRBV6-1	NA	TRBJ1-6	CASSEGTGSSPLHF	TGTGCCAGCAGTGAAGGGACAGGTAGCTCACCCCTCCACTTT
NA	TRBV9	once	TRBJ2-2	CASSVGGVNTGELFF	TGTGCCAGCAGCGTAGGGGGGGTGAACACCGGGGAGCTGTTTTTT
TRBD2	TRBV18	NA	TRBJ2-3	CASSLSAGGATDTQYF	TGTGCCAGCTCCTTGTCTGCGGGGGGGGCCACAGATACGCAGTATTTT
NA	TRBV5-1	NA	TRBJ1-2	CASSYTSTGRDGYTF	TGCGCCAGCAGCTACACATCGACAGGCCGGGATGGCTACACCTTC
NA	TRBV5-4	few	TRBJ2-3	CASSNWRDTQYF	TGTGCCAGCAGTAACTGGAGAGATACGCAGTATTTT
NA	TRBV6-1	NA	TRBJ2-7	CASSETRVSPWEQYF	TGTGCCAGCAGTGAAACCAGGGTGTCCCCTTGGGAGCAGTACTTC
TRBD1	TRBV4-3	NA	TRBJ2-2	CASSQVGRGRTGELFF	TGCGCCAGCAGCCAAGTAGGCAGGGGGCGGACCGGGGAGCTGTTTTTT
NA	TRBV5-5	NA	TRBJ2-4	CASSTLGQLAKNIQYF	TGTGCCAGCAGTACGCTAGGACAGCTAGCCAAAAACATTCAGTACTTC
NA	TRBV5-4	once	TRBJ2-7	CASSIGRGNEQYF	TGTGCCAGCAGCATCGGTAGGGGGAACGAGCAGTACTTC
NA	TRBV29-1	NA	TRBJ2-6	CSVLSRAPGANVLTF	TGCAGCGTTCTCTCGCGGGCTCCTGGGGCCAACGTCCTGACTTTC
TRBD2	TRBV6-5	NA	TRBJ2-7	CASSLNLAGPYEQYF	TGTGCCAGCAGTTTAAATCTAGCGGGACCCTACGAGCAGTACTTC
TRBD1	TRBV19	NA	TRBJ1-2	CASSILGGQGTEGYTF	TGTGCCAGTAGTATACTCGGCGGACAGGGTACGGAAGGCTACACCTTC
NA	TRBV9	NA	TRBJ2-7	CASSAYRDTYEQYF	TGTGCCAGCAGCGCGTACAGGGACACCTACGAGCAGTACTTC